This TCR beta chain was found in a study of shared clonotypes between healthy human individuals. Looking at the study overall: Per-donor plates numbered three CD4 naive, three CD4 memory, two CD8 naive and one CD8 memory.

This clone was seen a single time. Some clones are missing from TCRdb's copy, which holds only in-frame ones; the method was immunoSEQ multiplex PCR. The sample lists over a million clones, about 96% occurring once. Sequencing was carried out using naive CD4+ T cells sorted from blood. Noted subset: CD45RA+ positively selected. This receptor was taken from a young man in good health.

CDR3 coding DNA: TGTGCCAGCAGCAGACAGGGGGCGCGGGTCGGGGAGCTGTTTTTT. Translated: CASSRQGARVGELFF. The chain uses TRBV7-8 and TRBJ2-2, with 10 nucleotides matching TRBD1. Looked up from germline, CDR1 is SGHVS and CDR2 is FQNEAQ. V lost 5 bases and J lost 7; bases outside the gene matches: 7. The CDR3 extends over 15 amino acids.